The 20 T cell receptor beta chains below were found in one sample sequenced in a study of Ad26.COV2.S vaccination and SARS-CoV-2 variants. Treatment in this sample: roughly 19 received Ad26.COV2.S at low or high dose, single or two shots; about five received placebo; per-sample allocation not given. Sampling took place 63 days after the first vaccine or placebo injection. TCRdb keeps only in-frame clones here, not all; method: immunoSEQ multiplex PCR. The profile covers 350,000 to 500,000 clones, with approximately 92% appearing a single time and around 2.5% taken by the ten largest. The sequenced sample was peripheral blood, obtained in a trial of Ad26.COV2.S vaccine versus placebo. The receptors shown here come from a person between 18 and 65 years old who received the Ad26.COV2.S COVID-19 vaccine or a placebo.

CDR3 in amino acids: CASSQGPVQETQYF. The DNA of the CDR3 is TGCGCCAGCAGCCAAGGCCCAGTCCAAGAGACCCAGTACTTC. The rearrangement joins TRBV4-1 to TRBJ2-5; D is uncertain. This CDR3 comprises 14 residues. Per germline, CDR1 MGHRA and CDR2 YSYEKL. Trimming shortened V by 1 base and J by 1 base, and 7 bases separated the two germline ends.

This clone was detected only once. V is TRBV19 and J is TRBJ1-2; weak D call: TRBD1 (6 bases). The V end lost 8 bases, the J end lost 6 bases, and 19 bases lay between the germline ends. The CDR3 runs to 14 residues. Germline values: CDR1 LNHDA, CDR2 SQIVND (reference sequence). The CDR3, as DNA: TGTGCCAGTTATATAACAGGGCGGTCGAATGGCTACACCTTC. Protein: CASYITGRSNGYTF. Full variable domain (rest looked up from reference TRBV19 and TRBJ1-2): DGGITQSPKYLFRKEGQNVTLSCEQNLNHDAMYWYRQDPGQGLRLIYYSQIVNDFQKGDIAEGYSVSREKKESFPLTVTSAQKNPTAFYLCASYITGRSNGYTFGSGTRLTVV.

This chain links TRBV15 with TRBJ2-1, with D tentatively TRBD2 (5 bases). The CDR3 has 15 residues. V was clipped by 10 bases and J by 5 bases, with 21 bases between them. Germline lookup yields CDR1 LNHNV and CDR2 YYDKDF (reference sequence). In DNA, the CDR3 is TGTGCCATTTCTAGCCCAAATTCTGAGAACAATGAGCAGTTCTTC. This encodes CAISSPNSENNEQFF. The whole variable domain, filled in from reference TRBV15 and TRBJ2-1, reads DAMVIQNPRYQVTQFGKPVTLSCSQTLNHNVMYWYQQKSSQAPKLLFHYYDKDFNNEADTPDNFQSRRPNTSFCFLDIRSPGLGDTAMYLCAISSPNSENNEQFFGPGTRLTVL.

This clone appeared once. The chain carries TRBV6-6 and TRBJ1-5; D remains ambiguous. The CDR3 totals 13 residues. Germline V gene sequence: CDR1 MNHNY, CDR2 SVGAGI (reference sequence). V dropped 4 bases and J dropped 1 base, with 5 bases sitting between them. The CDR3 nucleotides read TGTGCCAGCAGTTCAATGAGCAATCAGCCCCAGCATTTT. Encoded protein: CASSSMSNQPQHF.

This clone was recorded many times. Other DNA sequences in this sample translate to the same CDR3. This chain uses TRBV3-1 (or the pseudogene TRBV3-2) with TRBJ1-5; D remains unclear. V was clipped by 0 bases and J by 7 bases, with 7 bases between them. The CDR3 loop spans 13 amino acids. Germline CDR1 is LGHDT and CDR2 is YNNKEL (reference sequence). The CDR3, as DNA: TGTGCCAGCAGCCAAGACCTAGACCAGCCCCAGCATTTT. Its translation: CASSQDLDQPQHF.

The J gene is TRBJ2-2, the V gene TRBV21-1; the table calls TRBD1, which could not be checked here. TRBV21-1 is classified as a pseudogene. The CDR3 runs 16 residues. The CDR3 protein is CASSNEDRPNTGELFF. The CDR3 DNA is TGTGCCAGCAGCAACGAGGACAGACCGAACACCGGGGAGCTGTTTTTT.

The V gene is TRBV5-4, the J gene TRBJ2-5; 7 bases agree with TRBD2. This CDR3 region has 14 residues. The ends lost 6 bases at V and 4 bases at J; junction bases unmatched: 9. Germline-derived CDR1 and CDR2 are SGHNT and YYREEE (reference sequence). The CDR3 loop is CASTTRTGGETQYF. In DNA, the CDR3 is TGTGCCAGCACCACCCGGACGGGGGGAGAGACCCAGTACTTC. Using reference TRBV5-4 and TRBJ2-5 for the parts outside the CDR3, the full variable domain is ETGVTQSPTHLIKTRGQQVTLRCSSQSGHNTVSWYQQALGQGPQFIFQYYREEENGRGNFPPRFSGLQFPNYSSELNVNALELDDSALYLCASTTRTGGETQYFGPGTRLLVL.

A word on this clone: Other DNA sequences in the sample encode the same CDR3. This chain joins TRBV18 and TRBJ2-7, with 12 positions matching TRBD2. J lost 4 bases, V lost 3 bases, and 1 base had no gene match. This CDR3 is built from 14 residues. CDR1 is KGHSH, CDR2 LQKENI, per germline. The CDR3 reads CASSPGTSGYEQYV. The DNA for the CDR3 is TGTGCCAGCTCACCTGGGACTAGCGGGTACGAGCAGTACGTC.

The chain has TRBV9 and TRBJ1-1; D call uncertain. The V gene lost 4 bases and the J gene lost 3 bases, with 16 bases spanning the gap. The CDR3 consists of 15 residues. From germline, CDR1 is SGDLS and CDR2 YYNGEE. Here the CDR3 reads CASSPRIGRDTEAFF. The DNA of the CDR3 is TGTGCCAGCAGCCCCCGAATCGGGCGCGACACTGAAGCTTTCTTT. The complete variable domain, with remaining parts taken from reference TRBV9 and TRBJ1-1, reads DSGVTQTPKHLITATGQRVTLRCSPRSGDLSVYWYQQSLDQGLQFLIQYYNGEERAKGNILERFSAQQFPDLHSELNLSSLELGDSALYFCASSPRIGRDTEAFFGQGTRLTVV.

As to this clone: A much larger clone differs by one base, so this may be a read error. J is TRBJ2-5 and V is TRBV7-9, with D uncertain. Germline V gene data show CDR1 as SEHNR and CDR2 as FQNEAQ (reference sequence). The CDR3 contains 11 residues. V shed 4 bases and J shed 4 bases, with 4 bases lying between them. The CDR3 reads CASSYGETQYF. The CDR3 DNA reads as TGTGCCAGCAGCTACGGAGAGACCCAGTACTTC.

This rearrangement joins TRBV3-1 (or the pseudogene TRBV3-2) to TRBJ2-7; 8 nucleotides line up with TRBD1. V was pared by 5 bases and J by 6 bases, with 3 bases of the junction left unmatched. Germline CDR1 is LGHDT and CDR2 is YNNKEL (reference sequence). The CDR3 covers 12 residues. CDR3 in amino acids: CASSSGGGEQYV. The CDR3 nucleotides read TGTGCCAGCAGCTCAGGGGGCGGCGAGCAGTACGTC.

The chain couples TRBV10-1 to TRBJ2-7, with TRBD1 as a possible D gene (5 bases). V was trimmed by 3 bases and J by 2 bases, leaving 14 bases between them. Germline V gene lookup returns CDR1 WNHNN and CDR2 SYGVQD (reference sequence). The CDR3 is made up of 15 amino acids. As DNA, the CDR3 is TGCGCCAGCAGTGAACTCGGACACCCAACCTACGAGCAGTACGTC. As protein: CASSELGHPTYEQYV.

The chain carries TRBV28 and TRBJ1-6; TRBD1 aligns across 10 bases. This CDR3 comprises 15 residues. V lost 6 bases, J lost 9 bases, and 8 bases stayed unmatched. Germline loops: CDR1 MDHEN, CDR2 SYDVKM. The CDR3 nucleotides read TGTGCCAGCAGACCCCGGGACAGGGGATTTTCACCCCTCCACTTT. Its protein is CASRPRDRGFSPLHF. The entire variable domain, with the rest obtained from reference TRBV28 and TRBJ1-6, is as follows: DVKVTQSSRYLVKRTGEKVFLECVQDMDHENMFWYRQDPGLGLRLIYFSYDVKMKEKGDIPEGYSVSREKKERFSLILESASTNQTSMYLCASRPRDRGFSPLHFGNGTRLTVT.

This clone showed up just once. The chain uses TRBV6-5 and TRBJ1-2, with TRBD1 matching over 8 bases. CDR1 is MNHEY, CDR2 SVGAGI, per germline. The V and J ends lost 6 bases and 3 bases, in that order; junction bases with no gene match: 9. The CDR3 loop spans 15 amino acids. The CDR3 sequence: CASRRTGGRDYGYTF. The CDR3 DNA follows: TGTGCCAGCAGGAGAACAGGGGGACGGGACTATGGCTACACCTTC.

This clone appeared a single time. The CDR3 reads CASSGDGGNYGYTF. The CDR3 DNA reads TGTGCCAGCAGCGGAGACGGGGGTAACTATGGCTACACCTTC. The J gene is TRBJ1-2, the V gene TRBV2, with a possible D match to TRBD1 (5 bases). The CDR3 length is 14 residues. Per the germline V gene, CDR1 is SNHLY and CDR2 is FYNNEI. V was pared by 6 bases and J by 1 base, with 12 bases between.

This clone occurred a few times. The V gene is TRBV7-2, the J gene TRBJ2-2; D possibly uses TRBD1 or TRBD2 (6 bases each). The CDR3 has 13 amino acids. Germline V gene sequence: CDR1 SGHTA, CDR2 FQGNSA. The V gene lost 4 bases and the J gene lost 8 bases, with 11 bases spanning the gap. This CDR3 reads CASSSRRGGELFF. CDR3 coding DNA: TGTGCCAGCAGCTCTAGGAGGGGGGGGGAGCTGTTTTTT.

This rearrangement joins TRBV19 to TRBJ1-5; TRBD1 is a possible D gene (5 bases). The germline V gene has CDR1 LNHDA and CDR2 SQIVND (reference sequence). This CDR3 has 13 amino acids. Trimming shortened V by 3 bases and J by 6 bases, and 9 bases separated the two germline ends. The CDR3 sequence is CASSIRDGQPQHF. In nucleotides, the CDR3 is TGTGCCAGTAGTATCAGGGACGGTCAGCCCCAGCATTTT.

V and J are TRBV5-5 and TRBJ2-1, with 8 positions matching TRBD1. Germline V CDR1 and CDR2: SGHKS, YYEKEE (reference sequence). After removal of 3 bases from V and 0 bases from J, the junction contained 2 bases not matched to a gene. This CDR3 has 15 amino acids. The CDR3 region is CASSWTGNSYNEQFF. The CDR3 DNA sequence: TGTGCCAGCAGCTGGACAGGGAACTCCTACAATGAGCAGTTCTTC.

This chain uses TRBV15 with TRBJ2-5; D not resolved. The germline V gene encodes CDR1 LNHNV and CDR2 YYDKDF (reference sequence). This CDR3 is 11 amino acids long. V was pared by 1 base and J by 8 bases, with 5 bases between. Here the CDR3 reads CATSRGGTQYF. The CDR3 DNA is TGTGCCACCAGCAGAGGGGGAACCCAGTACTTC.

The V call is TRBV30, the J call TRBJ2-1; D is ambiguous. The germline V and J ends were trimmed by 1 base and 3 bases, with 10 bases remaining between them. CDR1 is GTSNPN and CDR2 is SVGIG in the germline V gene (reference sequence). This CDR3 contains 14 residues. CDR3 region: CAWSELEFYNEQFF. CDR3 nucleotide sequence: TGTGCCTGGAGTGAGCTAGAGTTCTACAATGAGCAGTTCTTC.